This T cell receptor (beta chain) comes out of a study of CD8+CD57+ T cells in acquired aplastic anemia. Study information: Sorted CD4+ and CD8+ cells gave an average of about 3 ug of DNA.

The germline V gene encodes CDR1 SGHTA and CDR2 FQGNSA. The CDR3 extends over 15 amino acids. Trimming removed 5 bases from V and 15 bases from J, with 27 bases in between. TCR beta VDJ and CDR3 profiles were obtained from a genomic DNA template. MiXCR, run by TCRdb on the reads, gives a single entry per CDR3 protein. The sample contains 200,000 to 300,000 distinct CDR3 sequences, 82% of which appear only once. Patients who underwent sequencing had shown CD8+CD57+ cell expansion by flow cytometry. No therapy had been given to the patients at the time of blood sampling. Sequencing was performed on sorted CD4+, CD8+, or CD8+CD57+ T cells (not recorded which) from PBMCs. The chain recombines TRBV7-2 with TRBJ2-3, with D hard to call. The clonotype originates from a human donor with aplastic anemia. The CDR3 bases are TGTGCCAGCAGCGCAGGTTCTGGGTCACCCCTCCAGTTTTATTTT. As protein: CASSAGSGSPLQFYF.